This T cell receptor (beta chain) derives from a study of T cells in Graves' hyperthyroidism and ophthalmopathy. Notes on the study in general: Ophthalmopathy was told apart from stable hyperthyroidism by a 13 V-J model.

Using RNA transcripts as the source, TCR beta CDR3 regions were amplified. HTBI primers were the set used in a first-round RT-PCR of the TCR CDR3. TCRdb called the multiplex PCR reads again in MiXCR, with one record for every CDR3 protein. The sample lists roughly 380,000 distinct CDR3 sequences, about 19% seen once, with about 3.7% in the top ten. The CDR3 contains 14 residues when both ends are counted. Germline V CDR1 and CDR2: ENHRY, SYGVKD. For this clonotype: The antigen is undetermined. Lacking the conserved final phenylalanine or tryptophan, this CDR3 likely reflects a read error. The limits of the CDR3 on the DNA are not certain, so only TCRdb's listed CDR3 is given.

Material for sequencing was blood. The chain has TRBV10-3 and TRBJ2-2; the DNA was not used to check the table's D call, TRBD2. The TCR originated in a young woman with Graves' hyperthyroidism. The CDR3: CAISAGGNTGELCL.